The rows below give T cell receptor beta chains drawn from one sample of a study of cytomegalovirus exposure and HLA in healthy donors. The assay was immunoSEQ multiplex PCR, and TCRdb's table has in-frame clones only and misses some. The sample gives 100,000 to 150,000 clones, around 73% of which show up once; 8.2% is in the top ten. Material: PBMCs. The receptors stem from a middle-aged woman in good health and CMV-seropositive. Both conserved end residues are part of each CDR3. A D gene is named only where the DNA matches it firmly. A clone size is listed for some rows: how often the clone was seen (once, few, many), or a class if it is expanded.

clone_size,v_call,d_call,j_call,cdr3_aa,cdr3_nt
.,TRBV7-9,.,TRBJ2-5,CASSLASGVQRGEETQYF,TGTGCCAGCAGCTTAGCGTCTGGGGTCCAACGGGGAGAAGAGACCCAGTACTTC
.,TRBV9,TRBD2,TRBJ2-1,CASSASPGGAANEQFF,TGTGCCAGCAGCGCTTCCCCGGGGGGGGCCGCCAATGAGCAGTTCTTC
.,TRBV11-2,.,TRBJ2-5,CASSVGNTETQYF,TGTGCCAGCAGCGTGGGCAACACAGAGACCCAGTACTTC
.,TRBV10-3,TRBD1,TRBJ2-1,CAIMGTGVNEQFF,TGTGCCATCATGGGGACAGGGGTGAATGAGCAGTTCTTC
.,TRBV4-3,.,TRBJ1-2,CASSQDRAIYGYTF,TGCGCCAGCAGCCAAGATCGCGCAATCTATGGCTACACCTTC
.,TRBV9,.,TRBJ1-1,CASSVASGEAFF,TGTGCCAGCAGCGTAGCTAGCGGTGAAGCTTTCTTT
.,TRBV19,TRBD1,TRBJ1-1,CASSVGGENTEAFF,TGTGCCAGTAGTGTAGGGGGCGAGAACACTGAAGCTTTCTTT
.,TRBV10-3,.,TRBJ2-3,CAIGGQGRADTQYF,TGTGCCATCGGTGGGCAGGGTAGGGCAGATACGCAGTATTTT
.,TRBV5-1,TRBD1,TRBJ1-4,CASSLGTGNEKLFF,TGCGCCAGCAGCTTAGGGACAGGGAATGAAAAACTGTTTTTT
once,TRBV7-6,TRBD1,TRBJ2-7,CASSLVQGLAEQYF,TGTGCCAGCAGCTTAGTACAGGGGTTAGCCGAGCAGTACTTC
.,TRBV2,.,TRBJ2-5,CASRGGYQETQYF,TGTGCCAGTAGGGGGGGATACCAAGAGACCCAGTACTTC
.,TRBV4-1,.,TRBJ1-2,CASSQVVGWTGQGLSNYGYTF,TGCGCCAGCAGCCAAGTGGTGGGCTGGACCGGGCAGGGCCTTTCTAACTATGGCTACACCTTC
.,TRBV11-2,.,TRBJ1-1,CASSPFGTEAFF,TGTGCCAGCAGCCCGTTCGGCACTGAAGCTTTCTTT
.,TRBV29-1,.,TRBJ2-5,CSVEDLWDNRETQYF,TGCAGCGTTGAAGATCTTTGGGACAACCGAGAGACCCAGTACTTC
.,TRBV6-4,TRBD1,TRBJ1-1,CASRVQGASTEAFF,TGTGCCAGCAGAGTACAGGGGGCAAGCACTGAAGCTTTCTTT
.,TRBV14,.,TRBJ1-1,CASSQGATTEAFF,TGTGCCAGCAGCCAGGGGGCGACCACTGAAGCTTTCTTT
few,TRBV18,.,TRBJ1-2,CASSPGTSYGYTF,TGTGCCAGCTCACCCGGGACAAGTTATGGCTACACCTTC